This T cell receptor beta chain was found in a study of blood T cell repertoires in COVID-19. About the research overall: The samples span acute and convalescent COVID-19 from the United States, Italy and Spain.

Here immunoSEQ multiplex PCR was the method, and the copy in TCRdb shows in-frame clones only, minus some. The repertoire holds about 310,000 clones, with around 87% as singletons. The CDR3 is 14 residues long. The germline CDR1 and CDR2 sequences are LNHDA and SQIVND (reference sequence). Trimming took 4 bases from V and 3 from J, leaving 10 bases between them. The clonotype was recovered from a woman between 50 and 59 years old who had recovered from COVID-19. The source material was peripheral blood. V gene TRBV19 combines with J gene TRBJ1-5; no clear D. CDR3 sequence (DNA): TGTGCCAGTAGTACGACACCAACCAATCAGCCCCAGCATTTT. Its translation: CASSTTPTNQPQHF.